This T cell receptor (beta chain) was sequenced for a study of beta chain features in type 1 diabetes. There are 14 residues in the CDR3. V shed 0 bases and J shed 10 bases, with 14 bases lying between them. Germline-derived CDR1 and CDR2 are LNHNV and YYDKDF (reference sequence). Sequenced material consisted of expressed TCRB transcripts (all of the isolated RNA was reverse transcribed). TCRdb's copy holds only in-frame clones and misses some; the assay was immunoSEQ multiplex PCR. The repertoire has more than 100,000 clones, approximately 10% of them found once; the top ten carry roughly 0.75%. This clone was seen a handful of times. Its specificity is not known. Based on CD45RO/CCR7/CD25/CD127/CD95/CD27, CD4+ regulatory, stem cell-like memory, naive and central memory cells were sorted. Study-wide findings and caveats: Type 1 diabetes patients had moderately but significantly shorter TCRB CDR3s in all four CD4+ subsets.

The receptor was derived from a young man with type 1 diabetes. The chain carries TRBV15 and TRBJ2-3; possibly TRBD2 for D (5 bases). Sequencing used central memory CD4+ T cells from blood. This chain's CDR3 is CATSREWSAGSQYF. The CDR3, as DNA: TGTGCCACCAGCAGAGAGTGGTCGGCGGGCTCGCAGTATTTT. Combining the CDR3 with reference TRBV15 and TRBJ2-3 gives the whole variable domain DAMVIQNPRYQVTQFGKPVTLSCSQTLNHNVMYWYQQKSSQAPKLLFHYYDKDFNNEADTPDNFQSRRPNTSFCFLDIRSPGLGDTAMYLCATSREWSAGSQYFGPGTRLTVL.